Following are 20 T cell receptor beta chains from one sample sequenced in a study of cytomegalovirus exposure and HLA in healthy donors. Primers: 60 Vbeta forward and 13 Jbeta reverse. Profiling relied on immunoSEQ multiplex PCR, and the TCRdb table lists in-frame clones only, not all of them. The repertoire holds under 200,000 clones, with around 80% as singletons. Sequencing was performed on PBMCs. The receptors were sampled from a woman between 50 and 59 years old in good health and CMV-seronegative.

The rearrangement uses TRBV28 and TRBJ1-3; a possible D gene is TRBD1 (6 bases). Trimming shortened V by 6 bases and J by 0 bases, and 12 bases separated the two germline ends. From germline, CDR1 is MDHEN and CDR2 SYDVKM. The CDR3 is 15 residues long. DNA for the CDR3: TGTGCCAGCAGCTCCACAGGGATCTCTGGAAACACCATATATTTT. Translation: CASSSTGISGNTIYF.

The chain couples TRBV5-6 to TRBJ2-1; weak D call: TRBD2 (6 bases). Germline V gene data show CDR1 as SGHDT and CDR2 as YYEEEE. The CDR3 consists of 14 residues. V lost 7 bases, J lost 1 base, and 12 bases lay in between. CDR3 nucleotide sequence: TGTGCCAGCGGAGAGACTAGTTCCTACAATGAGCAGTTCTTC. Protein sequence: CASGETSSYNEQFF.

The chain combines TRBV4-3 with TRBJ1-1, with D uncertain. V was clipped by 3 bases and J by 8 bases, with 13 bases between them. CDR3 length: 13 amino acids. The germline gives CDR1 LGHNA, CDR2 YSLEER. The CDR3 spells CASSQSAGVEAFF. The DNA for the CDR3 is TGCGCCAGCAGCCAGTCCGCGGGCGTGGAAGCTTTCTTT.

This chain links TRBV5-1 with TRBJ2-7, with D perhaps TRBD1 (6 bases). V was trimmed by 4 bases and J by 2 bases, leaving 16 bases between them. CDR1 and CDR2 from the germline V gene are SGHRS and YFSETQ. The CDR3 consists of 15 residues. The CDR3: CASSLTTGSPYEQYF. For the CDR3, the DNA is TGCGCCAGCAGCCTGACAACAGGGAGCCCCTACGAGCAGTACTTC.

The gene calls are TRBV7-2 and TRBJ2-6, with D maybe TRBD1 (7 bases). This CDR3 has 15 residues. The V and J ends lost 5 bases and 0 bases respectively, with 8 bases between them. The germline V gene encodes CDR1 SGHTA and CDR2 FQGNSA. The CDR3 coding sequence is TGTGCCAGCAGCCAGGGGGGCTCTGGGGCCAACGTCCTGACTTTC. Protein product: CASSQGGSGANVLTF.

The V gene is TRBV19, the J gene TRBJ2-2; tentatively, D is TRBD1 (6 bases). The CDR3 runs 15 residues. Germline-derived CDR1 and CDR2 are LNHDA and SQIVND (reference sequence). Trimming took 5 bases from V and 7 from J, leaving 17 bases between them. The CDR3 loop is CASSARTGMLGELFF. CDR3 nucleotide sequence: TGTGCCAGTAGTGCACGTACAGGGATGCTCGGGGAGCTGTTTTTT.

The chain links TRBV5-1 to TRBJ2-1, with unresolved D. In germline, CDR1 is SGHRS, CDR2 YFSETQ. Trimming removed 0 bases at V and 4 bases at J, with 5 bases between. The CDR3 consists of 13 residues. The CDR3 DNA reads as TGCGCCAGCAGCTTGGGCCAGTACAATGAGCAGTTCTTC. Protein product: CASSLGQYNEQFF. The variable domain in full, with the rest retrieved from reference TRBV5-1 and TRBJ2-1, is KAGVTQTPRYLIKTRGQQVTLSCSPISGHRSVSWYQQTPGQGLQFLFEYFSETQRNKGNFPGRFSGRQFSNSRSEMNVSTLELGDSALYLCASSLGQYNEQFFGPGTRLTVL.

CDR3 in amino acids: CASSLAPGTGDARLFF. As DNA, the CDR3 is TGCGCCAGCAGCTTGGCCCCCGGGACAGGGGATGCTAGACTGTTTTTT. The V gene is TRBV5-1, the J gene TRBJ1-4; 10 positions match TRBD1. CDR1 and CDR2 from the germline V gene are SGHRS and YFSETQ. The ends lost 0 bases at V and 13 bases at J; junction bases unmatched: 12. This CDR3 spans 16 amino acids.

This sequence joins TRBV10-3 and TRBJ2-7, with 7 bases identical to TRBD1. CDR1 is ENHRY and CDR2 is SYGVKD in the germline V gene. Trimming removed 0 bases from V and 0 bases from J; junction bases left unmatched: 2. There are 15 residues in the CDR3. The CDR3 is CAISESGQFSYEQYF. For the CDR3, the DNA is TGTGCCATCAGTGAGTCGGGACAGTTCTCCTACGAGCAGTACTTC.

The V and J genes are TRBV19 and TRBJ1-5; tentative D call: TRBD1 (6 bases). Between the trimmed V and J ends, which lost 10 bases and 4 bases, there was a span of 11 bases. The CDR3 totals 12 residues. CDR1 is LNHDA, CDR2 SQIVND, per germline (reference sequence). The CDR3 here is CATGQGNQPQHF. The CDR3 bases are TGTGCCACGGGGCAGGGGAATCAGCCCCAGCATTTT.

The V and J genes are TRBV19 and TRBJ2-3, with 7 bases identical to TRBD1. From germline, CDR1 is LNHDA and CDR2 SQIVND (reference sequence). The CDR3 consists of 12 residues. The J segment lost 4 bases and the V segment lost 10 bases, leaving 5 bases of the junction unmatched. CDR3 nucleotides: TGTGCCACAGGGGGTTTGTCAGATACGCAGTATTTT. Its protein product is CATGGLSDTQYF.

V is TRBV7-8 and J is TRBJ1-2, with 8 bases lining up with TRBD1. CDR1 and CDR2 (germline): SGHVS, FQNEAQ. The V segment lost 3 bases and the J segment 8 bases; nucleotides outside the gene matches: 14. The CDR3 length is 16 residues. Here the CDR3 reads CASSLGGTGGGGGYTF. Here the CDR3 DNA reads TGTGCCAGCAGCTTGGGGGGAACAGGGGGGGGCGGAGGCTACACCTTC. Looking up the rest from reference TRBV7-8 and TRBJ1-2 gives the full variable domain: GAGVSQSPRYKVAKRGQDVALRCDPISGHVSLFWYQQALGQGPEFLTYFQNEAQLDKSGLPSDRFFAERPEGSVSTLKIQRTQQEDSAVYLCASSLGGTGGGGGYTFGSGTRLTVV.

The V and J genes are TRBV7-2 and TRBJ1-2; no clear D. V lost 1 base, J lost 2 bases, and 11 bases lay in between. Germline CDR1 SGHTA, CDR2 FQGNSA. This CDR3 has 15 amino acids. CDR3 region: CASSLVELGNYGYTF. CDR3 coding DNA: TGTGCCAGCAGCTTAGTGGAACTCGGGAACTATGGCTACACCTTC.

The rearrangement joins TRBV28 to TRBJ2-7; 7 bases match TRBD1. Germline CDR1 MDHEN, CDR2 SYDVKM. Germline trimming cut 6 bases from V and 5 bases from J; bases unmatched to any gene: 13. The CDR3 is 15 amino acids. CDR3 sequence: CASSTPDRVINEQYF. In DNA form, the CDR3 reads TGTGCCAGCAGCACCCCTGACAGGGTAATAAACGAGCAGTACTTC.

The chain uses TRBV19 and TRBJ2-1, with 9 bases matching TRBD1. CDR3 length: 14 residues. The trim removed 8 bases at V and 1 base at J, leaving 3 bases unmatched. The germline CDR1 and CDR2 sequences are LNHDA and SQIVND (reference sequence). The CDR3 protein is CASRDRVSYNEQFF. As DNA, the CDR3 is TGTGCCAGTCGGGACAGGGTGTCCTACAATGAGCAGTTCTTC.

This clone has just one count. The gene calls are TRBV7-9 and TRBJ1-5; no firm D call. Deletions cut 5 bases from V and 7 bases from J, with 15 bases between. CDR1 and CDR2 (germline): SEHNR, FQNEAQ (reference sequence). The CDR3 totals 14 residues. CDR3 sequence: CASSPSEGWQPQHF. Written as DNA, the CDR3 is TGTGCCAGCAGCCCGTCGGAGGGTTGGCAGCCCCAGCATTTT.

This chain uses TRBV29-1 with TRBJ2-3; TRBD2 matches 14 bases. The CDR3 totals 16 residues. J gave up 7 bases and V 5 bases, and 11 bases lay outside the gene matches. The V gene's germline CDR1 is SQVTM and CDR2 ANQGSEA. This CDR3 reads CSVSPRLAGGGNTQYF. As DNA, the CDR3 is TGCAGCGTTTCCCCCCGACTAGCGGGAGGGGGGAATACGCAGTATTTT.

J is TRBJ2-3 and V is TRBV7-9; D perhaps matches TRBD2 (5 bases). There are 17 residues in the CDR3. V was cut by 0 bases and J by 6 bases, with 19 bases left in between. Germline V CDR1 and CDR2: SEHNR, FQNEAQ (reference sequence). The CDR3 sequence is CASSLAGGVGNRDTQYF. In DNA form, the CDR3 reads TGTGCCAGCAGCTTAGCCGGAGGCGTGGGAAACCGGGATACGCAGTATTTT.

CDR3: CASILQGGNTIYF. CDR3 DNA: TGTGCCAGTATTCTACAGGGGGGAAACACCATATATTTT. The genes are TRBV19 and TRBJ1-3; 7 bases are shared with TRBD1. V was clipped by 7 bases and J by 4 bases; unmatched bases: 4. CDR1 and CDR2 from the germline V gene are LNHDA and SQIVND (reference sequence). The length of the CDR3 is 13 residues.

The V and J genes are TRBV9 and TRBJ1-2, with D possibly being TRBD1 (5 bases). Germline CDR1 SGDLS, CDR2 YYNGEE. There are 15 residues in the CDR3. Deletions cut 0 bases from V and 4 bases from J, with 13 bases between. CDR3 loop: CASSVDEQESYGYTF. The CDR3 DNA follows: TGTGCCAGCAGCGTAGATGAACAGGAGTCCTATGGCTACACCTTC.